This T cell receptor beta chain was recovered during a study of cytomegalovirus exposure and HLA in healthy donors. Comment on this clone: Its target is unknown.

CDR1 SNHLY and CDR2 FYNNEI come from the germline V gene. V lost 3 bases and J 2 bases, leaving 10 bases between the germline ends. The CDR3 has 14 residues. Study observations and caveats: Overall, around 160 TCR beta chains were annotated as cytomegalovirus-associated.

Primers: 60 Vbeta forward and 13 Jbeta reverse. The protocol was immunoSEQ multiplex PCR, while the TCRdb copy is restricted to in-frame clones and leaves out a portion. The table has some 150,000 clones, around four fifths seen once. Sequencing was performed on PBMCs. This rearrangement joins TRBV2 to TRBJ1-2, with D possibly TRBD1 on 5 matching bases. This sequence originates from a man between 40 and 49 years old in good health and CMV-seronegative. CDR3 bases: TGTGCCAGCAGTGATGGAGCAGGGAACTATGGCTACACCTTC. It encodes CASSDGAGNYGYTF.